Included here is one T cell receptor (beta chain) sequence, with context. Antigen unknown. The data stem from a study of cytomegalovirus exposure and HLA in healthy donors. V was clipped by 0 bases and J by 2 bases, with 11 bases between them. The CDR3 loop spans 15 amino acids. Germline values: CDR1 MNHEY, CDR2 SVGAGI. Vbeta (60) and Jbeta (13) primers were used in the PCR. Assay: immunoSEQ multiplex PCR; the TCRdb copy retains only in-frame clones and omits some. This sample has about 150,000 clones, with roughly 83% found just once. Study outcomes and limitations: Previous analysis showed most TCR beta V segments were productive about 87% or about 30% of the time.

The sample comprised PBMCs. The genes are TRBV6-5 and TRBJ2-7; D possibly corresponds to TRBD2 (5 bases). This clonotype was sampled from a boy aged 2-15 years in good health and CMV-seronegative. CDR3 amino acids: CASSYSNPGTYEQYF. In DNA, the CDR3 is TGTGCCAGCAGTTACTCAAATCCGGGAACCTACGAGCAGTACTTC.